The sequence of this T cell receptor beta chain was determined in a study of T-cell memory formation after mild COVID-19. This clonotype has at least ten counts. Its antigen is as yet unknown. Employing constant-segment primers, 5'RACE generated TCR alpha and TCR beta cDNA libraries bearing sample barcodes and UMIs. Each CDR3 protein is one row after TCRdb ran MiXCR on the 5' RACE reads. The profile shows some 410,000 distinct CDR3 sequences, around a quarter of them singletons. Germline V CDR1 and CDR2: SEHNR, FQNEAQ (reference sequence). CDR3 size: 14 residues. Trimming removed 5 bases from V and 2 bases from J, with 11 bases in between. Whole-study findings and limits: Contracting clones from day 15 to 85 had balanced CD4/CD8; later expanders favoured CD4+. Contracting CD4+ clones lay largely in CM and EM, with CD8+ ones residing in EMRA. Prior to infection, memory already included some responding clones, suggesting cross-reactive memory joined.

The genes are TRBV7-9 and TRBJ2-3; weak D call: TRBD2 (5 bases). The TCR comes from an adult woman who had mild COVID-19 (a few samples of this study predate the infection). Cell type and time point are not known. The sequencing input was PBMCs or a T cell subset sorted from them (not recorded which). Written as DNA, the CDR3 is TGTGCCAGCAGCCCGAACGGGATCACAGATACGCAGTATTTT. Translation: CASSPNGITDTQYF.